The 18 T cell receptor beta chains given below trace back to one sample, sequenced in a study of spatial heterogeneity in lung cancer. Using its own MiXCR run on the 5' RACE reads, TCRdb lists one record per CDR3 protein. The repertoire holds approximately 14,000 distinct CDR3 sequences, with about 10% as singletons. Time point of the sample: sample taken at primary tumor resection. The authors sequenced whole RNA from tumor, nontumor lung or frozen PBMC without sorting. The specimen was PBMCs, collected at surgery. These receptors were collected from a female donor with early-stage non-small cell lung cancer.

This clonotype rates as medium-sized (0.01 to 0.1%). The V call is TRBV24-1, the J call TRBJ2-6, with TRBD1 as a possible D gene (6 bases). Between the trimmed V and J ends, which lost 4 bases and 4 bases, there was a span of 7 bases. Germline V gene sequence: CDR1 KGHDR, CDR2 SFDVKD. The CDR3 runs 14 residues. The CDR3 nucleotides read TGTGCCACCAGTGAGGGGACAGGGGCCAACGTCCTGACTTTC. Translation: CATSEGTGANVLTF.

This clonotype has ten or more counts. The CDR3 sequence is CSARDPRRNIQYF. The CDR3 nucleotides are TGCAGTGCTAGAGACCCCCGACGAAACATTCAGTACTTC. V is TRBV20-1 and J is TRBJ2-4; D remains unclear. The CDR3 extends over 13 amino acids. Between the trimmed V and J ends, which lost 0 bases and 6 bases, there was a span of 9 bases. From germline, CDR1 is DFQATT and CDR2 SNEGSKA (reference sequence).

This clonotype came up many times. This rearrangement joins TRBV7-2 to TRBJ2-7, with a tentative D call TRBD1 (6 bases). The CDR3 runs 17 residues. Germline assignment: CDR1 SGHTA and CDR2 FQGNSA. V lost 5 bases to trimming and J lost 0 bases, with 20 bases between them. CDR3 nucleotides: TGTGCCAGCAGCGTAACCCCAGGGGCCGCTCGCTCCTACGAGCAGTACTTC. Amino acid sequence: CASSVTPGAARSYEQYF.

This clonotype was seen ten or more times. V is TRBV7-2 and J is TRBJ2-7; 9 bases fit TRBD2. V gave up 3 bases and J gave up 1 base; unmatched junction bases: 7. The germline gives CDR1 SGHTA, CDR2 FQGNSA. The CDR3 loop spans 16 amino acids. The CDR3 is CASSLVSGGRSYEQYF. The CDR3 nucleotides read TGTGCCAGCAGCTTGGTTAGCGGGGGCCGTTCCTACGAGCAGTACTTC.

This clonotype was seen a handful of times. V is TRBV4-2 and J is TRBJ1-2; the D is unclear. Germline V gene sequence: CDR1 LGHNA, CDR2 YNFKEQ. Trimming pared 1 base from V and 4 bases from J, leaving 7 bases between. This CDR3 is 13 amino acids long. The CDR3 nucleotides are TGTGCCAGCAGCCAAGGTCTCCGCTATGGCTACACCTTC. Translating it yields CASSQGLRYGYTF.

The chain recombines TRBV12-3 or TRBV12-4 with TRBJ1-1; D ambiguous. This CDR3 is built from 14 residues. The V end was cut by 3 bases, the J end by 2 bases, with 10 bases between. As DNA, the CDR3 is TGTGCCAGCAGTTTCGGCAGACGAAACACTGAAGCTTTCTTT. It specifies CASSFGRRNTEAFF.

The table lists this clonotype with a few counts. V gene TRBV5-1 combines with J gene TRBJ2-1, with D possibly being TRBD1 or TRBD2 (5 bases each). Per the germline V gene, CDR1 is SGHRS and CDR2 is YFSETQ. Trimming shortened V by 2 bases and J by 8 bases, and 17 bases separated the two germline ends. The CDR3 consists of 15 residues. CDR3: CASSLGSRVGDEQFF. The CDR3 DNA sequence: TGCGCCAGCAGCTTAGGGAGCAGGGTAGGTGATGAGCAGTTCTTC.

This clonotype was detected ten times or more. This sequence joins TRBV6-1 and TRBJ1-1; TRBD1 agrees at 7 bases. CDR3 length: 12 residues. Germline loops: CDR1 MNHNS, CDR2 SASEGT. The junction had 4 bases not matched to a gene; V was cut back by 2 bases and J by 10 bases. The CDR3 DNA reads as TGTGCCAGCAGTGAATTGAGGGGGCGAGCTTTCTTT. This encodes CASSELRGRAFF.

This clonotype was recorded at least ten times. This sequence joins TRBV7-2 and TRBJ1-5; D may be TRBD1 (6 bases). Germline V gene lookup returns CDR1 SGHTA and CDR2 FQGNSA. With 2 bases removed from V and 7 bases from J, the gap between germline ends came to 9 bases. This CDR3 spans 13 amino acids. The CDR3, as DNA: TGTGCCAGCAGCTTAAACAGGGCCCAGCCCCAGCATTTT. Its protein product is CASSLNRAQPQHF. Complete variable domain (other parts from reference TRBV7-2 and TRBJ1-5): GAGVSQSPSNKVTEKGKDVELRCDPISGHTALYWYRQSLGQGLEFLIYFQGNSAPDKSGLPSDRFSAERTGGSVSTLTIQRTQQEDSAVYLCASSLNRAQPQHFGDGTRLSIL.

This clonotype was detected ten times or more. V is TRBV20-1 and J is TRBJ1-2; 8 bases align to TRBD1. This CDR3 region has 13 residues. V was clipped by 4 bases and J by 4 bases; unmatched bases: 5. CDR1 is DFQATT and CDR2 is SNEGSKA in the germline V gene (reference sequence). The CDR3 DNA reads TGCAGTGCTATACGGACAGGGAGCTATGGCTACACCTTC. Translation gives CSAIRTGSYGYTF.

This clonotype was recorded at least ten times. The rearrangement joins TRBV7-2 to TRBJ2-7; D is unclear. Germline lookup yields CDR1 SGHTA and CDR2 FQGNSA. This CDR3 is built from 15 residues. The V gene lost 5 bases and the J gene lost 1 base, with 15 bases spanning the gap. The DNA for the CDR3 is TGTGCCAGCAGCCTGAGACACACTGGGTCCTACGAGCAGTACTTC. This codes for CASSLRHTGSYEQYF.

This clonotype was seen repeatedly, ten times or more. The chain combines TRBV11-2 with TRBJ2-1; D may correspond to TRBD1 or TRBD2 (5 bases each). CDR3 length: 12 amino acids. With 4 bases removed from V and 6 bases from J, the gap between germline ends came to 7 bases. Germline CDR1 is SGHAT and CDR2 is FQNNGV. CDR3 region: CASSWGTNEQFF. The CDR3, as DNA: TGTGCCAGCAGCTGGGGGACCAATGAGCAGTTCTTC.

This chain uses TRBV6-4 with TRBJ2-3, with D unclear. Germline V gene data show CDR1 as MRHNA and CDR2 as SNTAGT. The CDR3 has 15 residues. V shed 2 bases and J shed 2 bases, with 11 bases lying between them. The CDR3, as DNA: TGTGCCAGCAGTGACCGATTGTCCAACACAGATACGCAGTATTTT. This encodes CASSDRLSNTDTQYF.

In DNA form, the CDR3 reads TGTGCCAGTAGAAGCAAGGGAGGAGAGACCCAGTACTTC. Translated: CASRSKGGETQYF. V gene TRBV19 combines with J gene TRBJ2-5, with D possibly being TRBD2 (6 bases). V lost 6 bases to trimming and J lost 4 bases, with 12 bases between them. In germline, CDR1 is LNHDA, CDR2 SQIVND (reference sequence). The CDR3 is 13 amino acids.

In its sample, this clonotype is medium-sized. V usage is TRBV2 and J usage is TRBJ1-1; 10 nucleotides agree with TRBD1. The germline V gene encodes CDR1 SNHLY and CDR2 FYNNEI. Trimming removed 6 bases from V and 8 bases from J; junction bases left unmatched: 9. The CDR3 is 14 amino acids. The CDR3 spells CASRGQGPTPEAFF. The CDR3 bases are TGTGCCAGCAGGGGACAGGGGCCCACCCCGGAAGCTTTCTTT.

This clonotype was seen only a few times. The chain is built from TRBV12-3 or TRBV12-4 and TRBJ1-1; TRBD1 might be the D (5 bases). This CDR3 has 11 amino acids. V dropped 6 bases and J dropped 7 bases, with 9 bases sitting between them. The CDR3 protein is CASRTELEAFF. The CDR3 DNA sequence: TGTGCCAGCAGGACAGAACTTGAAGCTTTCTTT.

This clonotype appeared many times. The rearrangement links TRBV3-1 to TRBJ1-2; 8 bases align to TRBD1. Germline loops: CDR1 LGHDT, CDR2 YNNKEL (reference sequence). The J segment lost 6 bases and the V segment lost 7 bases, leaving 13 bases of the junction unmatched. This CDR3 has 15 residues. CDR3 bases: TGTGCCAGCATGCAGGGGGCCGGGACGTTAAATGGCTACACCTTC. This encodes CASMQGAGTLNGYTF. The entire variable domain, with the rest obtained from reference TRBV3-1 and TRBJ1-2, is as follows: DTAVSQTPKYLVTQMGNDKSIKCEQNLGHDTMYWYKQDSKKFLKIMFSYNNKELIINETVPNRFSPKSPDKAHLNLHINSLELGDSAVYFCASMQGAGTLNGYTFGSGTRLTVV.

In the case of this clonotype: One base away lies a much larger clone, so this may be a sequencing read error. The chain carries TRBV18 and TRBJ2-5; maybe TRBD2 (5 bases). Germline loops: CDR1 KGHSH, CDR2 LQKENI. V was cut by 1 base and J by 5 bases, with 14 bases left in between. The CDR3 loop spans 15 amino acids. CDR3 nucleotide sequence: TGTGCCAGCTCACCACAGTCGACGGGATGGGAGACCCAGTACTTC. Protein product: CASSPQSTGWETQYF.